This T cell receptor (beta chain) originates from a study of cytomegalovirus exposure and HLA in healthy donors. The PCR employed 60 Vbeta primers together with 13 Jbeta primers. This table comes from immunoSEQ multiplex PCR, and its TCRdb copy is limited to in-frame clones, with some not included. This table holds under 200,000 clones, more than 60% found once. This clone has ten or more counts. This sequence originates from a male donor in good health and CMV-seronegative. Sequences were obtained from PBMCs.

For the CDR3, the DNA is TGTGCCAGCACTAGCCGGGTCGACACCGGGGAGCTGTTTTTT. The encoded protein is CASTSRVDTGELFF. The genes are TRBV4-2 and TRBJ2-2; a weak D match, TRBD2 (5 bases). This CDR3 has 14 amino acids. Trimming removed 7 bases at V and 3 bases at J, with 12 bases between. Germline V CDR1 and CDR2: LGHNA, YNFKEQ.